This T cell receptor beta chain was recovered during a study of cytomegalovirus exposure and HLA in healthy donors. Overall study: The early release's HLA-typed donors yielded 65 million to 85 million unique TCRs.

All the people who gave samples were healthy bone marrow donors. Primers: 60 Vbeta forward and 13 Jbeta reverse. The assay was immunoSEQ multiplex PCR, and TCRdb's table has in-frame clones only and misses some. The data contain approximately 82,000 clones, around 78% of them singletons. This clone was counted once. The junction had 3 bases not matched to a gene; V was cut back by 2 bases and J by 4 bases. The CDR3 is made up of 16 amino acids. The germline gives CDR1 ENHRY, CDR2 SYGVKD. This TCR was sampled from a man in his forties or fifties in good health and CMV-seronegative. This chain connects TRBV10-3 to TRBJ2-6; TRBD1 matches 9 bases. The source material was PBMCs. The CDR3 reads CAISERTGAGANVLTF. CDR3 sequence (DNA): TGTGCCATCAGTGAGCGGACAGGGGCCGGGGCCAACGTCCTGACTTTC.